Given below is one TCR beta chain in context. The antigen remains unidentified. This sample is drawn from a study of vaccination and CD4 T cells after COVID-19. This sample's treatment: 10-day PBMC culture with coronavirus spike peptide pools or control peptides (ViraFEST assay). CD4+ T cells of the unexposed donor were collected before the COVID-19 pandemic (2011-2018). Cultured CD4+ T cell DNA underwent sequencing with the Oncomine TCR Beta short-read assay. Investigators obtained genomic DNA by extraction from cultured CD4+ T cells. TCRdb called the PCR reads again in MiXCR, with one record for every CDR3 protein. The sample contains about 7,800 distinct CDR3 sequences, roughly 43% of which appear only once. Losses at the gene ends were 3 bases for V and 13 bases for J; bases not matched to a gene: 6. Germline CDR1 SGHTA, CDR2 FQGNSA. CDR3 size: 12 residues.

Sequencing was performed on CD4+ T cells from blood, cultured in vitro. V is TRBV7-2 and J is TRBJ2-1, with TRBD2 matching 7 bases. The TCR was taken from a human donor in good health. This CDR3 is CASSLPPSGQFF. The CDR3 nucleotides are TGTGCCAGCAGCTTGCCCCCTAGCGGCCAGTTCTTC.